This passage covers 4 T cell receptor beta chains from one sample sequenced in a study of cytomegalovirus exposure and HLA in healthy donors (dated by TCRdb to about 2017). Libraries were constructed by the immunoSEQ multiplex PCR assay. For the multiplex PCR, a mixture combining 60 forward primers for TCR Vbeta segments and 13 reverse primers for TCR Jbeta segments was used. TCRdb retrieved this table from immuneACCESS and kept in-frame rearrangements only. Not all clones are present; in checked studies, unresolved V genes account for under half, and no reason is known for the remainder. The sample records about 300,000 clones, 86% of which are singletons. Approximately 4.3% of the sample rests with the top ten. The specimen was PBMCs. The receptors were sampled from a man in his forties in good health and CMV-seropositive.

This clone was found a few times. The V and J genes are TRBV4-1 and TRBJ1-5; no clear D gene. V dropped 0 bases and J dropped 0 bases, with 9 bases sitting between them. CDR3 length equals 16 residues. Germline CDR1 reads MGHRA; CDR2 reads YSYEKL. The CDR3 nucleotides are TGCGCCAGCAGCCAAGAAGGAGATTATAGCAATCAGCCCCAGCATTTT. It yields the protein CASSQEGDYSNQPQHF.

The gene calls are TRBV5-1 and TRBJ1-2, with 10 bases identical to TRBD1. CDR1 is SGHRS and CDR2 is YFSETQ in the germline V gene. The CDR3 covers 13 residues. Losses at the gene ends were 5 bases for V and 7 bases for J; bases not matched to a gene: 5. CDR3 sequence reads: CASREDRGSGYTF. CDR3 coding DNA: TGCGCCAGCAGGGAGGACAGGGGGTCTGGCTACACCTTC. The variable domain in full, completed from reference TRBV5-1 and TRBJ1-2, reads KAGVTQTPRYLIKTRGQQVTLSCSPISGHRSVSWYQQTPGQGLQFLFEYFSETQRNKGNFPGRFSGRQFSNSRSEMNVSTLELGDSALYLCASREDRGSGYTFGSGTRLTVV.

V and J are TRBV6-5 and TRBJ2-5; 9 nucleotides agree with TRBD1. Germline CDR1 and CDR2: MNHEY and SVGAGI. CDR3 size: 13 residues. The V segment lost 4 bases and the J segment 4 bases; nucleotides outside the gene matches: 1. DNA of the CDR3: TGTGCCAGCAGTTCGACAGGGGGAGAGACCCAGTACTTC. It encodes CASSSTGGETQYF.

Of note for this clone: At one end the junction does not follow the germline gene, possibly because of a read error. The CDR3 is CASSPRRGGSRGSYNEQFF. The DNA for the CDR3 is TGTGCTAGCAGCCCAAGGAGAGGTGGGTCCCGGGGCTCCTACAATGAGCAGTTCTTC. V and J are TRBV7-7 and TRBJ2-1; a possible D gene is TRBD2 (5 bases). Per germline, CDR1 SSHAT and CDR2 FNYEAQ (reference sequence). CDR3 length: 19 residues.